A selection of T cell receptor beta chains follows, all from one sample in a study. TCRdb re-called the 5' RACE reads through MiXCR, storing one row per CDR3 protein. The data hold 8,000 or so distinct CDR3 sequences, with about 40% observed a single time. Sequences were obtained from tumor-infiltrating memory CD4+ T cells sorted from the breast tumor. The receptors here all came from a female donor with breast cancer. The conserved cysteine and the conserved F or W are not part of the CDR3 here.

j_call v_call cdr3_aa
TRBJ1-1 TRBV20-1 SARDLGSGTEAF
TRBJ2-7 TRBV6-1 ASSEAFIASWGLRQGQSYEQY
TRBJ1-6 TRBV7-9 ASSPGYNSPLH
TRBJ2-7 TRBV6-2/TRBV6-3 ASSDNRDSYEQY
TRBJ2-7 TRBV5-1 ASSPEAGAYEQY
TRBJ1-1 TRBV12-2 TSRWGQGPNTEAF
TRBJ1-1 TRBV3-1 ASSWTDGGTEAF
TRBJ1-1 TRBV6-6 ASSRGGMNTEAF
TRBJ2-7 TRBV10-3 AISAASAGPSYEQY
TRBJ2-7 TRBV9 ASSVGRSTYEQY
TRBJ2-7 TRBV28 ASSLLTSGSYEQY
TRBJ2-7 TRBV28 ASSLVTSYEQY
TRBJ2-3 TRBV2 ANSNPGGPDTQY
TRBJ2-7 TRBV18 ASSPATTYEQY
TRBJ1-1 TRBV30 AWSTDTEAF
TRBJ2-1 TRBV3-1 ASSRTHLAGHPEQF
TRBJ1-1 TRBV28 ASSLRTFRLNTEAF
TRBJ2-3 TRBV19 ASSSGLPSTDTQY
TRBJ1-3 TRBV12-2 ASRSIKTGGNTIY
TRBJ2-2 TRBV30 AWSEQFAGELF
TRBJ2-1 TRBV7-9 VSSLEDNEQF
TRBJ1-6 TRBV4-3 ASSQEGPNNSPLH
TRBJ1-3 TRBV6-5 ASTRGPGNTIY
TRBJ2-2 TRBV4-1 ASSQDQGGASTGELF
TRBJ2-1 TRBV6-5 ASSPRTGQQF
TRBJ1-2 TRBV28 ASSLGQGDYT
TRBJ2-7 TRBV9 ASREFDLHEQY
TRBJ2-1 TRBV6-5 ASSYFSGTRYEQF
TRBJ2-7 TRBV20-1 SASETGGLGEQY
TRBJ2-1 TRBV27 ASSLLARINNEQF
TRBJ1-5 TRBV4-1 ASSQGQGGHQPQH
TRBJ1-6 TRBV9 ASGKQGRNSPLH
TRBJ2-5 TRBV28 ASRSKGDNQETQY
TRBJ2-7 TRBV10-3 AISKTSHEQY
TRBJ1-4 TRBV13 ASSTGAGLSNEKLF